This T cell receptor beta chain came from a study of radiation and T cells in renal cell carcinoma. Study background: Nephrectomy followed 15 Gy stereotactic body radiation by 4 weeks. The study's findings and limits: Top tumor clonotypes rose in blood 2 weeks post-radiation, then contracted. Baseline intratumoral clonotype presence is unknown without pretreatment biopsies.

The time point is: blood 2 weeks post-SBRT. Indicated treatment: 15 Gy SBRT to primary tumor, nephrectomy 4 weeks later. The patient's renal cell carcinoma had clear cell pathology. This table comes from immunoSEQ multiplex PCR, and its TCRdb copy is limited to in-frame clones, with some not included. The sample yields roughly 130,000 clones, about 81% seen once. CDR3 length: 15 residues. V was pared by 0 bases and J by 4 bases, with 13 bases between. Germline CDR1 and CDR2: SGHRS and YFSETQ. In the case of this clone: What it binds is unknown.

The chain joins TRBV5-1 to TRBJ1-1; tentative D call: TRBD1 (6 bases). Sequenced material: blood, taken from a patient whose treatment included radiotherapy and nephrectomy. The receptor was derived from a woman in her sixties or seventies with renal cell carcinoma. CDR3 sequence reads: CASSLAEQGSTEAFF. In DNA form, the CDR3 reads TGCGCCAGCAGCTTGGCCGAACAGGGCAGCACTGAAGCTTTCTTT.